The sequence of this TCR beta chain was determined in a study of blood T cells in healthy people across ages. Through a sample-barcoded 5' primer and a J-beta primer mix, a second PCR was run for roughly 6 to 11 cycles. TCRdb reprocessed the 5' RACE reads via MiXCR and lists one record per CDR3 protein. The sample has about a million distinct CDR3 sequences, roughly 52% seen once. The clonotype originates from a man aged 25 to 40 in good health. Sample: blood.

CDR3 coding DNA: TGCAGTGCTAGACAGACAGCCGCCTACGAGCAGTACTTC. This gives the protein CSARQTAAYEQYF. The J gene is TRBJ2-7, the V gene TRBV20-1, with D perhaps TRBD1 (5 bases). The CDR3 is 13 amino acids. From germline, CDR1 is DFQATT and CDR2 SNEGSKA (reference sequence). V gave up 2 bases and J gave up 2 bases, with 10 bases separating them.